This T cell receptor (beta chain) comes out of a study of T cells after yellow fever vaccination. Making TCR cDNA involved 5'RACE template switching, which added UMIs and a universal primer site. Via MiXCR, TCRdb re-called the 5' RACE reads, giving one row per CDR3 protein. This table has approximately 550,000 distinct CDR3 sequences, 13% appearing once. This clonotype was found many times. The CDR3 runs to 14 residues. The trim removed 1 base at V and 6 bases at J, leaving 4 bases unmatched. The sample in question was PBMCs, obtained on the day of the yellow fever booster vaccination. The receptor was derived from a young man who received the YFV17D yellow fever vaccine. This chain joins TRBV12-3 or TRBV12-4 and TRBJ2-7, with 9 bases fitting TRBD1. The CDR3 protein is CASSLGGTGFEQYF. In DNA form, the CDR3 reads TGTGCCAGCAGTTTAGGTGGGACAGGGTTCGAGCAGTACTTC.